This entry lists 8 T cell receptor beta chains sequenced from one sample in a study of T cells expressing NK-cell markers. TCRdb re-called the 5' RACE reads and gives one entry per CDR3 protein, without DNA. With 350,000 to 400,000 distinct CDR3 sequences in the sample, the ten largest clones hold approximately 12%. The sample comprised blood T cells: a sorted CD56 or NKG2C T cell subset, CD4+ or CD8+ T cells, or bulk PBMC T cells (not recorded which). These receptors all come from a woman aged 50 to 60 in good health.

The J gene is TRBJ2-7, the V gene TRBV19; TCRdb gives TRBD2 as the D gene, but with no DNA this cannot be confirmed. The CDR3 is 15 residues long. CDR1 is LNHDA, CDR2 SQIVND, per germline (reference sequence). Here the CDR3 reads CASRLAGEGSYEQYF.

The CDR3: CARSLGRNTGELFF. V gene TRBV5-3 combines with J gene TRBJ2-2. TRBV5-3 qualifies as an ORF whose function is uncertain. The CDR3 consists of 14 residues.

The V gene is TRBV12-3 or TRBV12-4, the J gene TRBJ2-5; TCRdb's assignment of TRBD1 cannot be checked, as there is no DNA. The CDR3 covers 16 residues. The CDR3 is CASSLGPGRNQETQYF.

CDR3: CMEREGRGEQYF. V and J are TRBV7-2 and TRBJ2-7; TCRdb picks TRBD2, but there is no DNA to check that call. The CDR3 sequence is 12 residues long. Per the germline V gene, CDR1 is SGHTA and CDR2 is FQGNSA.

This CDR3 is CATSRTGAVNTEAFF. The chain uses TRBV15 and TRBJ1-1; absent DNA, TCRdb's TRBD1 call cannot be checked. This CDR3 comprises 15 residues. The V gene's germline CDR1 is LNHNV and CDR2 YYDKDF (reference sequence).

The CDR3: CSVEAQFPGFNYGYTF. The rearrangement links TRBV29-1 to TRBJ1-2; the TCRdb D gene call, TRBD1, has no DNA to confirm it. The CDR3 is 16 residues long. Germline CDR1 SQVTM, CDR2 ANQGSEA.

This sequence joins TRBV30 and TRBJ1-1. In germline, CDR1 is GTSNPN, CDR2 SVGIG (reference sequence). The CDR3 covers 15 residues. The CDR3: CAWTWMEQVRSEAFF.

CDR3: CASSRAGLANTGELFF. The chain employs TRBV7-2 and TRBJ2-2; as DNA is missing, the TRBD2 call by TCRdb cannot be tested. The germline CDR1 and CDR2 sequences are SGHTA and FQGNSA. CDR3 size: 16 residues.